This T cell receptor beta chain was identified during a study of shared clonotypes between healthy human individuals. Broader study findings: Deeper or shallower sequencing was expected to change how clonotypes are shared among donors.

Generated by immunoSEQ multiplex PCR, the TCRdb table keeps only in-frame clones and is missing some. Of approximately 980,000 clones listed, 76% are singletons. In the case of this clone: Its antigen is undetermined.

The receptor was derived from a man between 18 and 29 years old in good health. Sequenced input: memory CD4+ T cells sorted from blood. Subset of the sample: CD45RA-negative fraction.

CDR3 in amino acids: CASSLSDRSETQYF. CDR3 sequence (DNA): TGTGCCAGCAGCCTCTCGGACCGTTCTGAGACGCAGTATTTT. This chain connects TRBV7-8 to TRBJ2-3; D uncertain. Germline V gene lookup returns CDR1 SGHVS and CDR2 FQNEAQ. This CDR3 comprises 14 residues. V lost 5 bases and J 9 bases, leaving 18 bases between the germline ends.